Following are 17 T cell receptor beta chains from one sample sequenced in a study of response to subunit inactivated influenza vaccine. TCRdb passed the RT-PCR reads through MiXCR, listing each CDR3 protein once. The sample lists 500,000 to 550,000 distinct CDR3 sequences, about 8% seen once, with 13% in the top ten. Sequences were derived from PBMCs from blood, sampled less than 25 months after vaccination. The receptors stem from a man aged 50 to 69 who received an inactivated influenza vaccine.

On this clonotype itself: A much larger clone lies one base from this, so it may be a read error. V usage is TRBV10-3 and J usage is TRBJ2-3; D not resolved. V was pared by 3 bases and J by 11 bases, with 18 bases between. The CDR3 covers 14 residues. Per germline, CDR1 ENHRY and CDR2 SYGVKD. The CDR3 sequence: CAISEPVPLRKQYF. The CDR3, as DNA: TGTGCCATCAGTGAACCGGTACCCCTCCGGAAGCAGTATTTT.

This clonotype was counted ten times or more. The V gene is TRBV28, the J gene TRBJ2-7; 10 nucleotides line up with TRBD2. This CDR3 spans 15 amino acids. With V trimmed by 4 bases and J by 1 base, 4 bases remained unmatched. The germline gives CDR1 MDHEN, CDR2 SYDVKM. The CDR3 reads CASSSTGLASYEQYF. As DNA, the CDR3 is TGTGCCAGCAGTTCGACGGGACTAGCGTCCTACGAGCAGTACTTC.

J is TRBJ1-4 and V is TRBV4-3; no clear D gene. The CDR3 consists of 13 residues. Germline V gene sequence: CDR1 LGHNA, CDR2 YSLEER. With 0 bases removed from V and 8 bases from J, the gap between germline ends came to 7 bases. The CDR3 DNA reads TGCGCCAGCAGCCAAGATAGACGGGAAAAACTGTTTTTT. It encodes CASSQDRREKLFF.

This clonotype appeared a few times. The CDR3 sequence is CASSSGDRDQETQYF. The CDR3 DNA follows: TGTGCCAGCAGTTCGGGGGACAGGGACCAAGAGACCCAGTACTTC. The chain joins TRBV6-5 to TRBJ2-5, with 9 bases fitting TRBD1. Trimming at V came to 4 bases and at J to 0 bases, leaving 3 bases not matched to a gene. CDR1 is MNHEY, CDR2 SVGAGI, per germline. The CDR3 has 15 residues.

This clonotype was seen more than once but under ten times. This sequence joins TRBV3-1 and TRBJ2-7; a possible D gene is TRBD1 (6 bases). Between the trimmed V and J ends, which lost 5 bases and 5 bases, there was a span of 13 bases. CDR3 size: 13 residues. CDR1 is LGHDT, CDR2 YNNKEL, per germline (reference sequence). The CDR3 reads CASSSFGDNEQYF. CDR3 coding DNA: TGTGCCAGCAGCTCATTTGGGGACAACGAGCAGTACTTC.

This clonotype occurred many times. V gene TRBV6-1 combines with J gene TRBJ2-3; D remains ambiguous. Trimming pared 2 bases from V and 2 bases from J, leaving 5 bases between. CDR3 length: 13 residues. The germline V gene has CDR1 MNHNS and CDR2 SASEGT. CDR3 bases: TGTGCCAGCAGTGAAAAGGCCACAGATACGCAGTATTTT. Protein product: CASSEKATDTQYF.

This clonotype was seen more than once but under ten times. This rearrangement joins TRBV6-2 or TRBV6-3 to TRBJ1-1; D gene unclear. CDR1 and CDR2 (germline): MNHEY, SVGEGT. The CDR3 loop spans 13 amino acids. Trimming stripped 6 bases from V and 5 bases from J, with 13 bases between. The CDR3 spells CASRKHTETEAFF. CDR3 bases: TGTGCCAGCAGGAAACACACCGAAACTGAAGCTTTCTTT.

The chain couples TRBV20-1 to TRBJ2-1; TRBD1 matches 8 bases. Germline V gene lookup returns CDR1 DFQATT and CDR2 SNEGSKA (reference sequence). This CDR3 region has 15 residues. V dropped 3 bases and J dropped 2; count of bases not matched to a gene: 6. The CDR3 DNA sequence: TGCAGTGCTAGGGCGGACAGGGACCCCTACAATGAGCAGTTCTTC. It encodes CSARADRDPYNEQFF.

The chain couples TRBV10-3 to TRBJ2-5; D tentatively fits TRBD1 or TRBD2 (5 bases each). The CDR3 loop spans 15 amino acids. The V and J ends lost 2 bases and 0 bases respectively, with 10 bases between them. The germline V gene has CDR1 ENHRY and CDR2 SYGVKD. The CDR3 here is CAISEVLGDQETQYF. CDR3 DNA sequence: TGTGCCATCAGTGAGGTCCTGGGGGACCAAGAGACCCAGTACTTC.

The rearrangement uses TRBV10-3 and TRBJ2-3, with D perhaps TRBD1 or TRBD2 (5 bases each). V was cut by 3 bases and J by 8 bases, with 18 bases left in between. Germline-derived CDR1 and CDR2 are ENHRY and SYGVKD. The CDR3 contains 15 residues. In nucleotides, the CDR3 is TGTGCCATCAGTGATCAACTAGGGACCACCATTACGCAGTATTTT. Protein product: CAISDQLGTTITQYF.

This clonotype appeared a few times. The chain couples TRBV13 to TRBJ1-2; 8 nucleotides align to TRBD1. The CDR3 sequence is 15 residues long. The germline CDR1 and CDR2 sequences are PRHDT and FYEKMQ (reference sequence). V trimming: 5 bases; J trimming: 4 bases; junction bases outside the gene matches: 9. The CDR3: CASSRGQVRAYGYTF. The CDR3 DNA is TGTGCCAGCAGCCGGGGACAGGTCCGTGCCTATGGCTACACCTTC.

This clonotype has a handful of counts. The genes are TRBV7-9 and TRBJ1-1; D perhaps matches TRBD1 (6 bases). Germline loops: CDR1 SEHNR, CDR2 FQNEAQ (reference sequence). V lost 7 bases and J 3 bases, leaving 15 bases between the germline ends. The CDR3 sequence is 14 residues long. CDR3 nucleotides: TGTGCCAGCACAAAAGGGGGAACTCACACTGAAGCTTTCTTT. Translated, it gives CASTKGGTHTEAFF.

This chain connects TRBV12-3 or TRBV12-4 to TRBJ1-2; 10 bases agree with TRBD1. Germline trimming cut 7 bases from V and 3 bases from J; bases unmatched to any gene: 8. This CDR3 has 15 amino acids. The CDR3 sequence is CASTHWTGGDYGYTF. In DNA form, the CDR3 reads TGTGCCAGCACCCATTGGACAGGGGGTGACTATGGCTACACCTTC.

There are a few counts of this clonotype. The chain is built from TRBV5-5 and TRBJ2-7; TRBD1 agrees at 10 bases. V was pared by 3 bases and J by 2 bases, with 5 bases of the junction left unmatched. The CDR3 length is 15 residues. The germline V gene has CDR1 SGHKS and CDR2 YYEKEE (reference sequence). The CDR3, as DNA: TGTGCCAGCAGCTACCCCGGGACAGGGGCCTACGAGCAGTACTTC. Translated, it gives CASSYPGTGAYEQYF. Full variable domain (rest looked up from reference TRBV5-5 and TRBJ2-7): DAGVTQSPTHLIKTRGQQVTLRCSPISGHKSVSWYQQVLGQGPQFIFQYYEKEERGRGNFPDRFSARQFPNYSSELNVNALLLGDSALYLCASSYPGTGAYEQYFGPGTRLTVT.

This clonotype appeared many times. This CDR3 is CASSLETGTGVGYTF. CDR3 in DNA: TGTGCCAGCAGTTTAGAAACCGGGACAGGGGTTGGCTACACCTTC. The chain joins TRBV12-3 or TRBV12-4 to TRBJ1-2; TRBD1 matches at 10 bases. The CDR3 totals 15 residues. The junction had 6 bases not matched to a gene; V was cut back by 1 base and J by 7 bases.

This clonotype was seen ten or more times. The genes are TRBV5-1 and TRBJ2-1; D ambiguous. The V and J ends lost 2 bases and 8 bases respectively, with 5 bases between them. CDR1 and CDR2 (germline): SGHRS, YFSETQ. CDR3 length: 11 residues. CDR3 sequence reads: CASSFIDEQFF. CDR3 nucleotide sequence: TGCGCCAGCAGCTTTATCGATGAGCAGTTCTTC.

This clonotype was seen at least ten times. This rearrangement joins TRBV4-3 to TRBJ2-7; 14 bases map to TRBD2. The J segment lost 2 bases and the V segment lost 6 bases, leaving 3 bases of the junction unmatched. The CDR3 consists of 15 residues. Germline V gives CDR1 LGHNA, CDR2 YSLEER. The CDR3 region is CASSRLAGGTYEQYF. CDR3 in DNA: TGCGCCAGCAGTCGACTAGCGGGAGGGACCTACGAGCAGTACTTC.